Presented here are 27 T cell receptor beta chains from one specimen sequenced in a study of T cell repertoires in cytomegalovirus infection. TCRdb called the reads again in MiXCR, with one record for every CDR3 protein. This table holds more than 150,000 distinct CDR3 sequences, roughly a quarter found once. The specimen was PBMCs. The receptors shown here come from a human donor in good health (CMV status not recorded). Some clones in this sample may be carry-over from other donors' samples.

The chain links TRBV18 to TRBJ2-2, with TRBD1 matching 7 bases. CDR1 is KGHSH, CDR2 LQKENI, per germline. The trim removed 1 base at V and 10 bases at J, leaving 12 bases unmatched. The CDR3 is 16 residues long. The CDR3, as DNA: TGTGCCAGCTCACCACGACAGGGTGGGAGCTCCGCGGAGCTGTTTTTT. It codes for CASSPRQGGSSAELFF.

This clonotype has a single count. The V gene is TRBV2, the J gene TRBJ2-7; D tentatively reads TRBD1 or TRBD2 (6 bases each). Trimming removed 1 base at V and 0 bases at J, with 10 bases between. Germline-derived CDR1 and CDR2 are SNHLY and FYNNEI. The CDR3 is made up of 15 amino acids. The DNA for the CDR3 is TGTGCCAGCAGTGAAGTAGGGGGGAGCTCCTACGAGCAGTACTTC. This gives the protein CASSEVGGSSYEQYF.

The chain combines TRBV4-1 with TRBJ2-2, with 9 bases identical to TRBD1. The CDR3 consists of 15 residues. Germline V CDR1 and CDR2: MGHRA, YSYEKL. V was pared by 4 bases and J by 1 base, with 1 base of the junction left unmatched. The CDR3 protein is CASSRGQGNTGELFF. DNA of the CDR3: TGCGCCAGCAGCCGGGGACAGGGGAACACCGGGGAGCTGTTTTTT.

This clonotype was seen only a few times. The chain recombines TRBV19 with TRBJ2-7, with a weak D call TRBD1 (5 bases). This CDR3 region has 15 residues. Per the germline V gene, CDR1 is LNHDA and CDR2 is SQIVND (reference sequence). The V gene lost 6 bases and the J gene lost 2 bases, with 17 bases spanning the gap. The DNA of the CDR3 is TGTGCCAGTAGAACGCAGGACACCGTGCCCTACGAGCAGTACTTC. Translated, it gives CASRTQDTVPYEQYF.

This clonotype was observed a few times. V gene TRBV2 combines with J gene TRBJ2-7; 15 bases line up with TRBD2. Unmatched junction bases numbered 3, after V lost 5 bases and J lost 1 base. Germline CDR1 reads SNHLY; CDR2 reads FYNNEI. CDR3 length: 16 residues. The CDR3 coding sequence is TGTGCCAGCAGTCCCGGGACTAGCGGGAGGTCCTACGAGCAGTACTTC. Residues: CASSPGTSGRSYEQYF.

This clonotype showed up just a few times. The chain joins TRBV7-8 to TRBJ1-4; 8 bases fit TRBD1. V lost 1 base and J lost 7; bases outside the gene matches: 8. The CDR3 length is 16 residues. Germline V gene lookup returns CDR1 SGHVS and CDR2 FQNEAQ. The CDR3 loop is CASSLVGGTGSEKLFF. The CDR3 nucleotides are TGTGCCAGCAGCTTAGTGGGTGGGACAGGAAGTGAAAAACTGTTTTTT.

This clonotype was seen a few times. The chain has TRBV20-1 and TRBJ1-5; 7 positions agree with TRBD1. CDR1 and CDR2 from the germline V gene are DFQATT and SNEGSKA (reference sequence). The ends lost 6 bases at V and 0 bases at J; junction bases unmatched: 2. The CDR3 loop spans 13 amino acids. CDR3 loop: CSARDSSNQPQHF. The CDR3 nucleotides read TGCAGTGCCAGGGACAGTAGCAATCAGCCCCAGCATTTT.

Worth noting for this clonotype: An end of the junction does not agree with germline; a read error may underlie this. The CDR3 spells CASSGGTGQPPPHF. For the CDR3, the DNA is TGTGCCAGTAGTGGCGGGACAGGGCAGCCACCCCCCCACTTT. V and J are TRBV19 and TRBJ1-6; 9 bases are a match to TRBD1. There are 14 residues in the CDR3. Germline CDR1 and CDR2: LNHDA and SQIVND (reference sequence).

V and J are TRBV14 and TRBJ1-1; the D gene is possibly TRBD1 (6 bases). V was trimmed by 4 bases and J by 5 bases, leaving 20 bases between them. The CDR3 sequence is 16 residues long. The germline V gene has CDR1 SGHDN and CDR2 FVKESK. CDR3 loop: CASSPPGHREDTEAFF. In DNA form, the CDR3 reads TGTGCCAGCAGCCCCCCAGGGCACAGGGAGGATACTGAAGCTTTCTTT.

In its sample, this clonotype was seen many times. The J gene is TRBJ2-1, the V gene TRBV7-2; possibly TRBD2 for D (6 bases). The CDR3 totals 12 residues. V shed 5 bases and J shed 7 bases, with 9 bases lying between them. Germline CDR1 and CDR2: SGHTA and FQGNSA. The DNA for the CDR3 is TGTGCCAGCAGCCATGGGAGGAATGAGCAGTTCTTC. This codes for CASSHGRNEQFF.

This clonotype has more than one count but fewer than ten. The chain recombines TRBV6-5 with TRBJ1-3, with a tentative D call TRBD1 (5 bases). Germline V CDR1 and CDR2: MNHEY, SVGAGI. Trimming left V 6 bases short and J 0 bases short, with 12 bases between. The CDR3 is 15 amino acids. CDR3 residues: CASSLGDGSGNTIYF. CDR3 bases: TGTGCCAGCAGCCTCGGGGACGGCTCTGGAAACACCATATATTTT.

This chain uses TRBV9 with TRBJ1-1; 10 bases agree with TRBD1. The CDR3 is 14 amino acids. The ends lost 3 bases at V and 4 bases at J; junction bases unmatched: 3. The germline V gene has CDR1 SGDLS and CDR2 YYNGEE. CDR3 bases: TGTGCCAGCAGCGAGAGACAGGGGGCCACTGAAGCTTTCTTT. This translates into CASSERQGATEAFF.

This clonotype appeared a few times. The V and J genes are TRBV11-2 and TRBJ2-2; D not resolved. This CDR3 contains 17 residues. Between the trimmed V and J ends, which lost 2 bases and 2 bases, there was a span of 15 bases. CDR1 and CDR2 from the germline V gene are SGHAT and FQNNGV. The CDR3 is CASSLFWPAPNTGELFF. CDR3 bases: TGTGCCAGCAGCTTATTCTGGCCCGCCCCAAACACCGGGGAGCTGTTTTTT.

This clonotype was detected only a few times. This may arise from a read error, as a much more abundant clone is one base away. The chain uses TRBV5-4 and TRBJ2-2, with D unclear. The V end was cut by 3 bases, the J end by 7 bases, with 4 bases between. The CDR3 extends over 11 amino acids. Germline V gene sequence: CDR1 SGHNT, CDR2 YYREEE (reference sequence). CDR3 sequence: CASSSGGELFF. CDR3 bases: TGTGCCAGCAGCTCCGGCGGGGAGCTGTTTTTT.

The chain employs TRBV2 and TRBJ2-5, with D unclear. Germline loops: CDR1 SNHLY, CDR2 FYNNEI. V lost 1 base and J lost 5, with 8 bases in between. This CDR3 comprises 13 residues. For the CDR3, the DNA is TGTGCCAGCAGTGAAGGATGGGCCGAGACCCAGTACTTC. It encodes CASSEGWAETQYF.

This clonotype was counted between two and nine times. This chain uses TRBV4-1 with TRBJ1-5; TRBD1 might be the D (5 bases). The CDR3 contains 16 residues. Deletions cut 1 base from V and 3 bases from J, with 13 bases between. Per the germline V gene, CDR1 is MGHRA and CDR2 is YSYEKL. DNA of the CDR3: TGCGCCAGCAGCCAAGCCCCCGGACAACACAATCAGCCCCAGCATTTT. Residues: CASSQAPGQHNQPQHF.

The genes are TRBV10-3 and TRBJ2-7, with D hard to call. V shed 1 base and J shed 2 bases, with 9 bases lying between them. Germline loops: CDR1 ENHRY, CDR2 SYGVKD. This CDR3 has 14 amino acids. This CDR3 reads CAISELGSTYEQYF. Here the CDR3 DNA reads TGTGCCATCAGTGAGTTGGGCTCAACCTACGAGCAGTACTTC.

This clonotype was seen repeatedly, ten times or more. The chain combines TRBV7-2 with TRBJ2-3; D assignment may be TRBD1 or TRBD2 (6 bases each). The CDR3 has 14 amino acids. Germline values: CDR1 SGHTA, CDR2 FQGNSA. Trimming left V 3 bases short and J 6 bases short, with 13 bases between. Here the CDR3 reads CASSFSPGADTQYF. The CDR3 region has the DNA TGTGCCAGCAGCTTTTCCCCGGGGGCGGATACGCAGTATTTT.

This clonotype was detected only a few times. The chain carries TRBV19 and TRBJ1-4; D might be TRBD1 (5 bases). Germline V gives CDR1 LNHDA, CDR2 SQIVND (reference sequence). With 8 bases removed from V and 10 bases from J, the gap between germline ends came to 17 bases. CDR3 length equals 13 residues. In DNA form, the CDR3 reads TGTGCCAGTCGGGGGTCCGGCTATGGAAAACTGTTTTTT. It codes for CASRGSGYGKLFF.

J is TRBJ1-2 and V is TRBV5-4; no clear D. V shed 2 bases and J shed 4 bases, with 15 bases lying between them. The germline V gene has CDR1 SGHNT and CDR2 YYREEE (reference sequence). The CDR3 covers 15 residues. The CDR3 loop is CASSFQARESYGYTF. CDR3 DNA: TGTGCCAGCAGCTTCCAGGCCAGAGAGTCCTATGGCTACACCTTC.

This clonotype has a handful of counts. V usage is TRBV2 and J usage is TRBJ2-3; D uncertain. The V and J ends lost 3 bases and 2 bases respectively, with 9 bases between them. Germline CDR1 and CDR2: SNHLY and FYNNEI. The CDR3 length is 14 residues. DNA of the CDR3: TGTGCCAGCAGTGAGGAGCAGTCCACAGATACGCAGTATTTT. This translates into CASSEEQSTDTQYF. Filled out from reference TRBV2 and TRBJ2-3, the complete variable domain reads EPEVTQTPSHQVTQMGQEVILRCVPISNHLYFYWYRQILGQKVEFLVSFYNNEISEKSEIFDDQFSVERPDGSNFTLKIRSTKLEDSAMYFCASSEEQSTDTQYFGPGTRLTVL.

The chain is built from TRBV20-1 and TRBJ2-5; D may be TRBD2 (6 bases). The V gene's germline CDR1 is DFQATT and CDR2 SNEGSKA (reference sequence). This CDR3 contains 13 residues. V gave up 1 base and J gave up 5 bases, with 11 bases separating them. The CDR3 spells CSARVEGTETQYF. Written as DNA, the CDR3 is TGCAGTGCTAGAGTGGAGGGAACGGAGACCCAGTACTTC.

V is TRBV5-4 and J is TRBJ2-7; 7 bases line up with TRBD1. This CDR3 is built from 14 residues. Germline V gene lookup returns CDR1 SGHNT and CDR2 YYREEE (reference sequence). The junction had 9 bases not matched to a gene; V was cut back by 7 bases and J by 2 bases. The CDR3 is CASGPGQTTYEQYF. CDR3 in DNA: TGTGCCAGCGGCCCGGGACAGACAACCTACGAGCAGTACTTC.

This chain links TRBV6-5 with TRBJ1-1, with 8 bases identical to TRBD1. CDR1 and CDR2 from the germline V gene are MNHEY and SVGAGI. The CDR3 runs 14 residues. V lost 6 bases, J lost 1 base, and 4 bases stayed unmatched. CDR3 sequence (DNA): TGTGCCAGCAGCGACAGGGGAAGGAACACTGAAGCTTTCTTT. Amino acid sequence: CASSDRGRNTEAFF.

The CDR3 sequence: CASSLIGANTEAFF. For the CDR3, the DNA is TGTGCCAGCAGCTTAATAGGGGCGAACACTGAAGCTTTCTTT. The rearrangement uses TRBV7-3 and TRBJ1-1, with a tentative D call TRBD1 (5 bases). CDR3 length equals 14 residues. CDR1 is SGHTA, CDR2 FQGTGA, per germline. Between the trimmed V and J ends, which lost 1 base and 1 base, there was a span of 7 bases.

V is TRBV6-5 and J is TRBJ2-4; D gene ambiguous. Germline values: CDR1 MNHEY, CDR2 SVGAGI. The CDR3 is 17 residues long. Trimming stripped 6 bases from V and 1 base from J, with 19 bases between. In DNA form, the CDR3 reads TGTGCCAGCAGAGGGTCGTACTCGAAGTTGGCCAAAAACATTCAGTACTTC. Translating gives CASRGSYSKLAKNIQYF.

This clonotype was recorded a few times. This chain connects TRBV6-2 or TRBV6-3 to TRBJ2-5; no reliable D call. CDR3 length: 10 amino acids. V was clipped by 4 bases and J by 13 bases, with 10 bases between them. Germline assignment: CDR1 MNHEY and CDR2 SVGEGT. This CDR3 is CASSSPSAYF. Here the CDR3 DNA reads TGTGCCAGCAGTTCTCCGTCCGCGTACTTC.